This paragraph reports one TCR beta chain. Authors' processing steps: Amplification with reference gene primers provided the estimates of nucleated cell counts. TCRdb keeps only in-frame clones here, not all; method: immunoSEQ multiplex PCR. V and J calls and clone size are copied from that table; D and trimming were computed from the DNA. The table records some 170,000 clones, roughly 80% of them present only once. The sample belongs to a study of blood T cell repertoires in COVID-19. This CDR3 comprises 15 residues. CDR1 is SGHDT and CDR2 is YYEEEE in the germline V gene. The J segment lost 1 base and the V segment lost 1 base, leaving 3 bases of the junction unmatched.

The sample consisted of peripheral blood. The chain is built from TRBV5-6 and TRBJ2-5; 8 bases are a match to TRBD2. The TCR sequence derives from a man aged 65 to 79 with acute or convalescent COVID-19. The CDR3 DNA is TGTGCCAGCAGCTTGCCGGGACTAGGCCAAGAGACCCAGTACTTC. Protein: CASSLPGLGQETQYF.